The 15 T cell receptor beta chains below were found in one sample sequenced in a study of T cells expressing NK-cell markers. Reprocessing the 5' RACE reads, TCRdb reports a single entry for every CDR3 protein and omits DNA. In all, the sample yields a few hundred thousand distinct CDR3 sequences. The sequenced material came from blood T cells: a sorted CD56 or NKG2C T cell subset, CD4+ or CD8+ T cells, or bulk PBMC T cells (not recorded which). Every receptor here comes from a man aged 18 to 29 in good health.

The rearrangement joins TRBV19 to TRBJ1-5; the TRBD1 assignment by TCRdb is unverifiable without DNA. This CDR3 is built from 14 residues. CDR1 and CDR2 from the germline V gene are LNHDA and SQIVND (reference sequence). This chain's CDR3 is CASSRGSDNQPQHF.

This rearrangement joins TRBV28 to TRBJ2-1; TCRdb's D call of TRBD2 is untestable without DNA. The CDR3 consists of 13 residues. Germline assignment: CDR1 MDHEN and CDR2 SYDVKM. CDR3 residues: CASHQVGGDEQFF.

The V gene is TRBV12-3 or TRBV12-4, the J gene TRBJ2-7. The CDR3 extends over 11 amino acids. This CDR3 reads CASSLSNEQYF.

The rearrangement joins TRBV6-1 to TRBJ1-1. Germline V gives CDR1 MNHNS, CDR2 SASEGT. There are 13 residues in the CDR3. CDR3 protein: CASSDPLPHEAFF.

This chain joins TRBV29-1 and TRBJ2-1. CDR1 SQVTM and CDR2 ANQGSEA come from the germline V gene. CDR3 length: 11 amino acids. CDR3 sequence reads: CSVPVGLQQFF.

This rearrangement joins TRBV5-1 to TRBJ2-1; TCRdb's D call, TRBD1, is unchecked because there is no DNA. Germline V gives CDR1 SGHRS, CDR2 YFSETQ. The CDR3 is 12 amino acids. CDR3 loop: CASSLHQGLMFF.

The rearrangement joins TRBV4-1 to TRBJ2-2; the D call from TCRdb, TRBD2, cannot be confirmed without DNA. CDR3 length equals 16 residues. Germline V gene sequence: CDR1 MGHRA, CDR2 YSYEKL. This CDR3 reads CASSRDGLANTGELFF.

The V call is TRBV5-1, the J call TRBJ2-1; the D gene TCRdb calls, TRBD2, cannot be checked with no DNA. Germline assignment: CDR1 SGHRS and CDR2 YFSETQ. The CDR3 loop spans 16 amino acids. This chain's CDR3 is CASSFFRREGDNEQFF.

The chain combines TRBV24-1 with TRBJ2-7; TCRdb outputs TRBD1, but without DNA this stays unchecked. Per germline, CDR1 KGHDR and CDR2 SFDVKD. CDR3 length equals 12 residues. The CDR3 spells CATSDRPGPQYF.

The chain is built from TRBV15 and TRBJ1-2; lacking DNA, the TRBD1 call made by TCRdb goes unchecked. Germline CDR1 is LNHNV and CDR2 is YYDKDF (reference sequence). The CDR3 is made up of 15 amino acids. CDR3 region: CATSNGQGAYYGYTF.

The V call is TRBV19, the J call TRBJ2-3; absent DNA, TCRdb's TRBD1 call cannot be checked. The CDR3 is made up of 16 amino acids. In germline, CDR1 is LNHDA, CDR2 SQIVND (reference sequence). This chain's CDR3 is CASRISGAASTDTQYF.

V gene TRBV5-1 combines with J gene TRBJ2-1; the TCRdb D gene call, TRBD2, has no DNA to confirm it. The CDR3 covers 18 residues. The germline V gene encodes CDR1 SGHRS and CDR2 YFSETQ. The CDR3 region is CASSHLRLAGAGVGEQFF.

The chain has TRBV7-9 and TRBJ1-2; the D gene TCRdb calls, TRBD1, cannot be checked with no DNA. The CDR3 is 15 amino acids. Germline V gene data show CDR1 as SEHNR and CDR2 as FQNEAQ (reference sequence). CDR3 amino acids: CASSTMTGTSYGYTF. The variable domain in full, with the rest retrieved from reference TRBV7-9 and TRBJ1-2, is DTGVSQNPRHKITKRGQNVTFRCDPISEHNRLYWYRQTLGQGPEFLTYFQNEAQLEKSRLLSDRFSAERPKGSFSTLEIQRTEQGDSAMYLCASSTMTGTSYGYTFGSGTRLTVV.

This sequence joins TRBV9 and TRBJ2-3; TCRdb designates TRBD2, a call that cannot be tested without DNA. Germline V gives CDR1 SGDLS, CDR2 YYNGEE. The CDR3 spans 14 residues. The CDR3 is CASSARTNTDTQYF.

This chain joins TRBV5-1 and TRBJ1-4. This CDR3 is built from 15 residues. In germline, CDR1 is SGHRS, CDR2 YFSETQ. The CDR3 region is CASSFLDATNEKLFF.